This TCR beta chain was sequenced for a study of identical twins. Study observations and caveats: Conclusions rested on cross-sectional statistics rather than following the same donors.

A universal primer site was created by template switching, with the cDNA bearing unique molecular identifiers. Each CDR3 protein gets one entry after TCRdb re-called the 5' RACE reads with MiXCR. Among around 690,000 distinct CDR3 sequences, approximately 22% were seen once, and the ten largest hold approximately 4.5%. Worth noting for this clonotype: Its specificity is unknown.

V shed 4 bases, J shed 2 bases, and the junction held 11 bases outside the gene matches. CDR1 is LGHDT, CDR2 YNNKEL, per germline (reference sequence). This CDR3 contains 17 residues. This same sample was also taken into another study, of T cells expressing NK-cell markers. That source notes: The CD3+CD56-NKG2C+ fraction was also led by these clonotypes in a few donors.

This TCR derives from a woman under 30 in good health. This sequence joins TRBV3-1 and TRBJ2-1, with TRBD2 matching 7 bases. The sample consisted of PBMCs. The CDR3 loop reads CASSPGRAGVAYNEQFF. The CDR3, as DNA: TGTGCCAGCAGCCCAGGGCGCGCGGGGGTGGCCTACAATGAGCAGTTCTTC.